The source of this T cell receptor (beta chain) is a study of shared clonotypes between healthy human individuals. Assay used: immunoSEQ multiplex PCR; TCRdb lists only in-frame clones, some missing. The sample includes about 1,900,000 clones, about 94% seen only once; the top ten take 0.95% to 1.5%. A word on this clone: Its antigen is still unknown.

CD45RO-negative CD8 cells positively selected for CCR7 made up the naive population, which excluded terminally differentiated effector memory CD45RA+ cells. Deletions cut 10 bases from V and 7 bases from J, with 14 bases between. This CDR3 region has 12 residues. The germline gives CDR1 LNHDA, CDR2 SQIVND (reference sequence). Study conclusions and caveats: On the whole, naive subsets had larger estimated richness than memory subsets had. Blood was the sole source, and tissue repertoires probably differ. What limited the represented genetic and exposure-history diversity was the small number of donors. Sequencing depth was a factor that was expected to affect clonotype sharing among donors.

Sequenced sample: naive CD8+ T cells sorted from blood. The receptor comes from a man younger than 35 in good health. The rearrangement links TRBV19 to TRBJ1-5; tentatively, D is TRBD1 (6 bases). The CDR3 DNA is TGTGCCACTAAACAGGGCGGGCAGCCCCAGCATTTT. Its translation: CATKQGGQPQHF.